The 16 T cell receptor beta chains below were found in one sample sequenced in a study of beta chain features in type 1 diabetes. Study results and caveats: Shorter TCRB CDR3s, moderately but significantly so, were found in Type 1 diabetes patients in all four CD4+ subsets.

Reverse transcribing all isolated RNA meant expressed TCRB transcripts were sequenced. Sequencing used immunoSEQ multiplex PCR; TCRdb keeps in-frame clones, though not all of them. The sample consists of hundreds of thousands of clones, about 15% of them appearing once. These receptors' targets are unknown. Material for sequencing was naive CD4+ T cells from blood. The source is a man aged 18 to 30 with type 1 diabetes.

V and J are TRBV11-2 and TRBJ2-1, with TRBD1 matching 9 bases. Germline trimming cut 5 bases from V and 11 bases from J; bases unmatched to any gene: 10. CDR1 SGHAT and CDR2 FQNNGV come from the germline V gene. This CDR3 is 14 amino acids long. CDR3 bases: TGTGCCAGCAGCCTCCTAGGACAGGGGTGGAAGCAGTTCTTC. Translated: CASSLLGQGWKQFF.

V usage is TRBV5-1 and J usage is TRBJ2-7; a weak D match, TRBD2 (5 bases). The V end was cut by 0 bases, the J end by 5 bases, with 12 bases between. Germline V gene lookup returns CDR1 SGHRS and CDR2 YFSETQ. The CDR3 is 14 amino acids. As DNA, the CDR3 is TGCGCCAGCAGCTTGGATCCGGGGTCGGACGAGCAGTACTTC. This codes for CASSLDPGSDEQYF. Drawing the rest from reference TRBV5-1 and TRBJ2-7, the complete variable domain is KAGVTQTPRYLIKTRGQQVTLSCSPISGHRSVSWYQQTPGQGLQFLFEYFSETQRNKGNFPGRFSGRQFSNSRSEMNVSTLELGDSALYLCASSLDPGSDEQYFGPGTRLTVT.

The chain links TRBV9 to TRBJ2-1; no clear D gene. Germline V gene sequence: CDR1 SGDLS, CDR2 YYNGEE. V was trimmed by 5 bases and J by 2 bases, leaving 8 bases between them. This CDR3 is 13 amino acids long. The CDR3 DNA reads TGTGCCAGCAGTGTAAGCGCCTACAATGAGCAGTTCTTC. Translating it yields CASSVSAYNEQFF.

V usage is TRBV28 and J usage is TRBJ2-3, with TRBD1 matching 7 bases. J was trimmed by 0 bases and V by 4 bases; bases with no gene match: 4. Looked up from germline, CDR1 is MDHEN and CDR2 is SYDVKM. The CDR3 spans 15 residues. The CDR3 sequence is CASSSTTGSTDTQYF. As DNA, the CDR3 is TGTGCCAGCAGTTCTACGACAGGGAGCACAGATACGCAGTATTTT.

The J gene is TRBJ2-3, the V gene TRBV6-5; D may be TRBD2 (5 bases). V shed 5 bases and J shed 10 bases, with 19 bases lying between them. CDR3 length: 14 amino acids. Germline V CDR1 and CDR2: MNHEY, SVGAGI. The CDR3 DNA reads TGTGCCAGCAGTCCGATCGGAGGTACCACGGCGCAGTATTTT. It is translated as CASSPIGGTTAQYF.

The V and J genes are TRBV5-1 and TRBJ2-1; 7 bases agree with TRBD2. The CDR3 contains 16 residues. CDR1 SGHRS and CDR2 YFSETQ come from the germline V gene. J gave up 0 bases and V 6 bases, and 9 bases lay outside the gene matches. CDR3 DNA sequence: TGCGCCAGCACCTCCTTAGCGGGTAGCTCCTACAATGAGCAGTTCTTC. It codes for CASTSLAGSSYNEQFF.

The V gene is TRBV18, the J gene TRBJ1-2; 10 bases agree with TRBD1. Per the germline V gene, CDR1 is KGHSH and CDR2 is LQKENI. The trim removed 6 bases at V and 8 bases at J, leaving 9 bases unmatched. This CDR3 is 14 amino acids long. The CDR3 region is CASSPGTGVRGYTF. The CDR3 DNA reads TGTGCCAGCTCTCCCGGGACAGGGGTACGAGGCTACACCTTC.

This clone was picked up a small number of times. The chain couples TRBV12-5 to TRBJ2-1; 7 bases are shared with TRBD2. Germline V lookup: CDR1 LGHNT, CDR2 FRNRAP. The V segment lost 5 bases and the J segment 6 bases; nucleotides outside the gene matches: 10. This CDR3 has 15 residues. In DNA, the CDR3 is TGTGCTAGTGGTGGACTAGTCGGGGACTTCAATGAGCAGTTCTTC. Translation: CASGGLVGDFNEQFF.

The chain combines TRBV5-4 with TRBJ2-3; TRBD2 matches at 8 bases. V lost 2 bases and J lost 1; bases outside the gene matches: 3. Germline CDR1 SGHNT, CDR2 YYREEE (reference sequence). The CDR3 runs to 15 residues. CDR3 DNA sequence: TGTGCCAGCAGCTTCGGCGGGGGGCGCACAGATACGCAGTATTTT. Residues: CASSFGGGRTDTQYF.

This clone was seen more than once but under ten times. J is TRBJ2-7 and V is TRBV27; 7 bases are shared with TRBD1. V shed 5 bases, J shed 8 bases, and the junction held 6 bases outside the gene matches. The CDR3 extends over 12 amino acids. Germline V lookup: CDR1 MNHEY, CDR2 SMNVEV (reference sequence). Here the CDR3 DNA reads TGTGCCAGCAGTACGGGGACAGAAAAGCAGTACTTC. It translates to CASSTGTEKQYF.

This clone turned up a few times. J is TRBJ2-1 and V is TRBV2; possible D gene TRBD2, 5 bases. V was cut by 3 bases and J by 9 bases, with 18 bases left in between. Germline lookup yields CDR1 SNHLY and CDR2 FYNNEI. This CDR3 spans 15 amino acids. The CDR3: CASSDGVRSAGEQFF. As DNA, the CDR3 is TGTGCCAGCAGTGACGGCGTCCGCTCGGCGGGTGAGCAGTTCTTC.

This clone was detected only a few times. The CDR3 region has the DNA TGTGCCAGTATGAGAGGAAGCGGCTACACCTTC. Translated, it gives CASMRGSGYTF. The chain has TRBV19 and TRBJ1-2; D remains unclear. Germline V gives CDR1 LNHDA, CDR2 SQIVND (reference sequence). CDR3 length: 11 amino acids. Trimming pared 7 bases from V and 8 bases from J, leaving 11 bases between.

Only a few counts were recorded for this clone. The chain links TRBV10-3 to TRBJ2-1, with TRBD2 identical over 10 bases. The CDR3 is made up of 16 amino acids. Germline assignment: CDR1 ENHRY and CDR2 SYGVKD. Trimming took 6 bases from V and 7 from J; bases not matched to a gene: 12. The CDR3 DNA follows: TGTGCCATCAGCCCGTACCTAGCGGGAGATGATAATGAGCAGTTCTTC. It is translated as CAISPYLAGDDNEQFF.

This clone has just a few counts. The chain's CDR3 is CASRVPGGTDYEQYF. DNA of the CDR3: TGCGCCAGCCGCGTCCCTGGGGGGACAGACTACGAGCAGTACTTC. The chain carries TRBV5-1 and TRBJ2-7; D might be TRBD1 (7 bases). V gave up 7 bases and J gave up 3 bases, with 20 bases separating them. Germline lookup yields CDR1 SGHRS and CDR2 YFSETQ. CDR3 length: 15 residues.

The sample holds a few counts of this clone. The chain combines TRBV5-1 with TRBJ1-2, with 12 positions matching TRBD1. Germline assignment: CDR1 SGHRS and CDR2 YFSETQ. The V gene end was trimmed by 4 bases and the J gene end by 8 bases; junction bases not matched to a gene: 9. The CDR3 runs 15 residues. DNA for the CDR3: TGCGCCAGCAGCCAACGGGACAGGGGGCTCGACGGCTACACCTTC. Amino acids: CASSQRDRGLDGYTF.

This clone has more than one count but fewer than ten. The rearrangement links TRBV28 to TRBJ2-7; the match to TRBD2 covers 7 bases. The CDR3 contains 15 residues. Germline CDR1 and CDR2: MDHEN and SYDVKM. V lost 5 bases to trimming and J lost 2 bases; unmatched junction nucleotides: 9. CDR3 region: CASSPYLREAYEQYF. The CDR3 nucleotides read TGTGCCAGCAGTCCCTACCTACGGGAGGCCTACGAGCAGTACTTC.